This T cell receptor (beta chain) was identified in a study of human T cells and chemical hapten exposure. TCRdb redid the calling of the RACE reads with MiXCR, one entry per CDR3 protein. Altogether approximately 97,000 distinct CDR3 sequences are present, roughly an eighth being singletons, with the ten largest covering roughly 3.1%. V was clipped by 1 base and J by 3 bases; unmatched bases: 11. CDR3 length: 18 amino acids. Germline CDR1 reads LGHNA; CDR2 reads YSLEER. Time point meaning: patch test 2, 6 weeks after DPC sensitization. Treatment noted: therapeutic diphenylcyclopropenone sensitization with weekly scalp DPC.

The source of this sequence is a woman aged 40 to 50 with alopecia areata. Some clones in this sample may be carry-over from other donors' samples. The gene calls are TRBV4-3 and TRBJ2-3; 9 nucleotides line up with TRBD1. The sequences come from whole blood, collected in connection with sensitization to the hapten diphenylcyclopropenone (DPC). CDR3 loop: CASSQAGYGTGLTDTQYF. CDR3 sequence (DNA): TGCGCCAGCAGCCAAGCTGGATACGGGACAGGGCTTACAGATACGCAGTATTTT.